This entry features one T cell receptor (beta chain) sequence. Clones were read by immunoSEQ multiplex PCR, and TCRdb kept only the in-frame ones, dropping some. Of over 450,000 clones listed, 78% are singletons. The data are from a study of shared T cell receptors in the human thymus. The V and J ends lost 6 bases and 7 bases respectively, with 15 bases between them. CDR3 length equals 13 residues. Germline V gene sequence: CDR1 SGHDN, CDR2 FVKESK. This same sample was also taken into another study, of human thymus T cells.

The genes are TRBV14 and TRBJ1-2; no reliable D call. Sequencing used thymocytes. The sequence derives from a boy younger than two with a congenital heart defect. The CDR3 loop reads CASSRWQARGYTF. The CDR3 DNA reads TGTGCCAGCAGTAGGTGGCAGGCCCGTGGCTACACCTTC.